This paragraph covers one T cell receptor (beta chain) sequence. Its antigen is unknown. These data come from a study of radiotherapy plus CTLA-4 blockade in lung cancer. Study summary: The study recorded objective responses in roughly 20% of patients and disease control in roughly 34%.

Generated by immunoSEQ multiplex PCR, the TCRdb table keeps only in-frame clones and is missing some. This sample has fewer than 140,000 clones, with roughly 84% found just once. General study points: Increased serum interferon-beta after radiation also reportedly predicted response strongly.

The ends were cut back, 0 bases at V and 4 bases at J, with 6 bases in the middle. There are 13 residues in the CDR3. Per the germline V gene, CDR1 is SGHNT and CDR2 is YENEEA. The receptor was isolated from a human donor with non-small cell lung cancer that progressed on radiotherapy plus ipilimumab. Some clones in this sample may be carry-over from other donors' samples. The specimen comprised peripheral blood, sampled from a patient treated with radiotherapy plus ipilimumab. This rearrangement joins TRBV11-3 to TRBJ1-1; D is unresolved. The CDR3 sequence: CASSLERTTEAFF. As DNA, the CDR3 is TGTGCCAGCAGCTTAGAAAGAACCACTGAAGCTTTCTTT.